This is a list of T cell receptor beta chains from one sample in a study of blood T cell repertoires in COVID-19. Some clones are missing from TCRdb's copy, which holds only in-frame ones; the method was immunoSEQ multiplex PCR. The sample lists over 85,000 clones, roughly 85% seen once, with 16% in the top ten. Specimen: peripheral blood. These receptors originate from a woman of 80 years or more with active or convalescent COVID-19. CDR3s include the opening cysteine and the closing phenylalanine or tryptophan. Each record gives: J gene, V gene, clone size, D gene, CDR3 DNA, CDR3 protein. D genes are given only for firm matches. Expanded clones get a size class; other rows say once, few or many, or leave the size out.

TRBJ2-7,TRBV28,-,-,TGTGCCAGCAGTAGAACCTACCCGGACACCCAAGGGTACTTC,CASSRTYPDTQGYF
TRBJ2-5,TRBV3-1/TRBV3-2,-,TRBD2,TGTGCCAGCAGCCAAGACGTGGGACTAGCAGAGACCCAGTACTTC,CASSQDVGLAETQYF
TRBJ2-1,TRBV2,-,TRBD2,TGTGCCAGCAAGCTTAGAGGGCTAGCGGGAGAGGTGCAGTTCTTC,CASKLRGLAGEVQFF
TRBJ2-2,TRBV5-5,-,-,TGTGCCAGCAGCACATCCCCGTCCGGGGAGCTGTTTTTT,CASSTSPSGELFF
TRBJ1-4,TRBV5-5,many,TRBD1,TGTGCCAGCAGCCCACAGGGGGCAAATGAAAAACTGTTTTTT,CASSPQGANEKLFF
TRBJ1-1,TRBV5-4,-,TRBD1,TGTGCCAGCAGCTGGGACAGGGAGACCGGAGGGGCTTTCTTT,CASSWDRETGGAFF
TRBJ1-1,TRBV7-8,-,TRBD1,TGTGCCAGCAGCGCTTTAACAGGGGGCACTGAAGCTTTCTTT,CASSALTGGTEAFF
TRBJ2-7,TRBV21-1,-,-,TGTGCCAGCAGCAAAGAAAGGCTAGCGGGTTCCTGCGAGCAGTACTTC,CASSKERLAGSCEQYF
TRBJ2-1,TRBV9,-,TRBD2,TGTGCCAGCAGCTCACATGACGGGAGGAATGAGCAGTTCTTC,CASSSHDGRNEQFF
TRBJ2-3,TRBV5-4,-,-,TGTGCCAGCAGCTTGGGTTCTAGTAGCACAGATACGCAGTATTTT,CASSLGSSSTDTQYF
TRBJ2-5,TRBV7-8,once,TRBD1,TGTGCCAGCAGCCTCCGGACAGGGCTGGAAGAGACCCAGTACTTC,CASSLRTGLEETQYF
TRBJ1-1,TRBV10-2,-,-,TGCGCCAGCAGTGACACCCCGGGTGCCTCGGGGAACACTGAAGCTTTCTTT,CASSDTPGASGNTEAFF
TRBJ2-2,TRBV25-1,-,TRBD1,TGTGCCAGCAGTAATACCGGGACAGCGAACACCGGGGAGCTGTTTTTT,CASSNTGTANTGELFF
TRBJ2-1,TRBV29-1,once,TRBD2,TGCAGCGGGGGACTAGCGGGTGAGCAGTTCTTC,CSGGLAGEQFF